The 24 T cell receptor beta chains presented below share a single source sample, sequenced in a study of T cells in localized non-small cell lung cancer. Method: immunoSEQ multiplex PCR; TCRdb's copy keeps in-frame clones and lacks some. This table holds roughly 21,000 clones, approximately 86% found once. Sequenced material: peripheral blood mononuclear cells, taken before any cancer treatment. All receptors derive from a male donor at least 60 years old with stage II lung adenocarcinoma.

The gene calls are TRBV5-1 and TRBJ2-4; a possible D gene is TRBD2 (7 bases). CDR1 and CDR2 (germline): SGHRS, YFSETQ. V lost 2 bases and J lost 16, with 25 bases in between. This CDR3 is built from 15 residues. CDR3 residues: CASSLAPGASSGVYF. The DNA for the CDR3 is TGCGCCAGCAGCTTAGCCCCGGGGGCATCTAGCGGCGTATACTTC.

V and J are TRBV5-1 and TRBJ2-5; 8 nucleotides match TRBD2. The CDR3 spans 15 residues. The V segment lost 0 bases and the J segment 4 bases; nucleotides outside the gene matches: 5. The germline CDR1 and CDR2 sequences are SGHRS and YFSETQ. The CDR3 DNA reads as TGCGCCAGCAGCTTGGGGACTAGCAGATTAGAGACCCAGTACTTC. This translates into CASSLGTSRLETQYF.

This clone was observed a single time. The chain recombines TRBV2 with TRBJ2-7; no reliable D call. V was pared by 7 bases and J by 2 bases, with 12 bases between. Germline V gene lookup returns CDR1 SNHLY and CDR2 FYNNEI. CDR3 size: 13 residues. The CDR3 spells CASTYFTTYEQYF. CDR3 coding DNA: TGTGCCAGCACTTACTTCACCACCTACGAGCAGTACTTC.

The chain joins TRBV11-2 to TRBJ1-2; D unresolved. V was pared by 6 bases and J by 0 bases, with 11 bases between. The CDR3 has 14 amino acids. CDR1 SGHAT and CDR2 FQNNGV come from the germline V gene. CDR3: CASSLSRANYGYTF. CDR3 bases: TGTGCCAGCAGTTTGTCTCGAGCTAACTATGGCTACACCTTC.

The V gene is TRBV7-9, the J gene TRBJ2-7; no clear D gene. This CDR3 region has 18 residues. CDR1 SEHNR and CDR2 FQNEAQ come from the germline V gene (reference sequence). Trimming stripped 2 bases from V and 4 bases from J, with 24 bases between. The CDR3 nucleotides are TGTGCCAGCAGCTTATGGGCCCCAAGGCTAGGTGGATCATACGAGCAGTACTTC. This codes for CASSLWAPRLGGSYEQYF.

The gene calls are TRBV18 and TRBJ1-1; 7 bases map to TRBD1. The germline V gene has CDR1 KGHSH and CDR2 LQKENI. CDR3 size: 15 residues. The trim removed 4 bases at V and 1 base at J, leaving 6 bases unmatched. CDR3 region: CASSLGGIGNTEAFF. Written as DNA, the CDR3 is TGTGCCAGCTCACTAGGGGGCATTGGGAACACTGAAGCTTTCTTT.

This clone was detected once. V gene TRBV18 combines with J gene TRBJ2-7; perhaps TRBD1 as D (7 bases). Germline V gene data show CDR1 as KGHSH and CDR2 as LQKENI. This CDR3 contains 13 residues. The germline V and J ends were trimmed by 6 bases and 4 bases, with 13 bases remaining between them. CDR3 protein: CASSPTGRYEQYF. The CDR3 DNA follows: TGTGCCAGCTCTCCGACAGGGAGGTACGAGCAGTACTTC.

The chain carries TRBV7-6 and TRBJ2-2, with unresolved D. Trimming took off 6 bases at V and 0 bases at J, with 8 bases between the two ends. The CDR3 consists of 14 residues. Per germline, CDR1 SGHVS and CDR2 FNYEAQ. The CDR3 protein is CASRPAANTGELFF. The CDR3 DNA is TGTGCCAGCAGACCTGCAGCGAACACCGGGGAGCTGTTTTTT.

The chain uses TRBV5-1 and TRBJ1-5; D gene ambiguous. The V and J ends lost 7 bases and 2 bases respectively, with 16 bases between them. The CDR3 has 15 amino acids. The V gene's germline CDR1 is SGHRS and CDR2 YFSETQ. The CDR3 nucleotides are TGCGCCAGCTCGCAAGACGGGAACGGCAATCAGCCCCAGCATTTT. This gives the protein CASSQDGNGNQPQHF.

The rearrangement joins TRBV6-4 to TRBJ1-5; D is ambiguous. From germline, CDR1 is MRHNA and CDR2 SNTAGT. This CDR3 is built from 16 residues. V lost 0 bases, J lost 2 bases, and 11 bases lay in between. DNA of the CDR3: TGTGCCAGCAGTGACTCGGTCGGGCAGGGCAATCAGCCCCAGCATTTT. This translates into CASSDSVGQGNQPQHF.

The J gene is TRBJ2-2, the V gene TRBV7-9, with D maybe TRBD1 (5 bases). The V end lost 7 bases, the J end lost 6 bases, and 12 bases lay between the germline ends. Germline V gene lookup returns CDR1 SEHNR and CDR2 FQNEAQ (reference sequence). The CDR3 loop spans 13 amino acids. The CDR3, as DNA: TGTGCCAGCACCAGGGTTGGCGCCGGGGAGCTGTTTTTT. It encodes CASTRVGAGELFF.

The chain combines TRBV5-4 with TRBJ2-1; no firm D call. The ends were cut back, 0 bases at V and 6 bases at J, with 10 bases in the middle. This CDR3 has 14 amino acids. CDR1 is SGHNT, CDR2 YYREEE, per germline (reference sequence). The chain's CDR3 is CASSLEGRTNEQFF. The CDR3 coding sequence is TGTGCCAGCAGCTTGGAAGGTAGAACCAATGAGCAGTTCTTC.

This clone was seen a handful of times. The rearrangement links TRBV19 to TRBJ1-5; D gene unclear. V lost 5 bases, J lost 4 bases, and 12 bases lay in between. This CDR3 comprises 14 residues. Germline-derived CDR1 and CDR2 are LNHDA and SQIVND (reference sequence). The CDR3 loop is CASSRVGWNQPQHF. In DNA, the CDR3 is TGTGCCAGTAGTCGGGTGGGGTGGAATCAGCCCCAGCATTTT.

The rearrangement uses TRBV28 and TRBJ2-5; D might be TRBD1 or TRBD2, each matching 5 bases. Germline CDR1 MDHEN, CDR2 SYDVKM. Trimming pared 4 bases from V and 5 bases from J, leaving 17 bases between. The CDR3 length is 15 residues. The CDR3 reads CASSSYGASWETQYF. DNA of the CDR3: TGTGCCAGCAGTTCATACGGGGCGAGCTGGGAGACCCAGTACTTC.

The rearrangement links TRBV7-9 to TRBJ2-5; 8 positions agree with TRBD2. The CDR3 contains 13 residues. J was trimmed by 7 bases and V by 7 bases; bases with no gene match: 8. Per the germline V gene, CDR1 is SEHNR and CDR2 is FQNEAQ (reference sequence). CDR3 DNA: TGTGCCAGCACCCTCGGTCTAGCGGGGACCCAGTACTTC. It encodes CASTLGLAGTQYF.

This chain connects TRBV5-1 to TRBJ1-2; TRBD1 matches 7 bases. Germline V gene sequence: CDR1 SGHRS, CDR2 YFSETQ. The CDR3 sequence is 17 residues long. Trimming cost V 0 bases and J 1 base; bases outside gene matches: 9. CDR3 in DNA: TGCGCCAGCAGCTTGGAAAGGGGGCGCGCGGTTAACTATGGCTACACCTTC. Translating gives CASSLERGRAVNYGYTF.

This chain joins TRBV15 and TRBJ2-2; 9 bases match TRBD1. The CDR3 contains 15 residues. Germline V gives CDR1 LNHNV, CDR2 YYDKDF (reference sequence). Trimming took 5 bases from V and 6 from J; bases not matched to a gene: 7. In nucleotides, the CDR3 is TGTGCCACCAGCGGCCGGGACAGGGACGCCGGGGAGCTGTTTTTT. Translating gives CATSGRDRDAGELFF.

On this clone: The identical CDR3 is also encoded by other nucleotide sequences in the sample. The chain is built from TRBV5-4 and TRBJ2-7; perhaps TRBD2 as D (7 bases). The CDR3 contains 14 residues. Per germline, CDR1 SGHNT and CDR2 YYREEE (reference sequence). Trimming pared 3 bases from V and 4 bases from J, leaving 14 bases between. The CDR3 here is CASSSQGGSYEQYF. For the CDR3, the DNA is TGTGCCAGCAGCTCACAGGGAGGGTCTTACGAGCAGTACTTC.

The chain joins TRBV5-1 to TRBJ2-5, with 8 bases lining up with TRBD1. CDR3 length equals 14 residues. CDR1 is SGHRS, CDR2 YFSETQ, per germline. J gave up 5 bases and V 3 bases, and 6 bases lay outside the gene matches. CDR3 residues: CASSWQGARETQYF. In DNA form, the CDR3 reads TGCGCCAGCAGCTGGCAGGGGGCGAGGGAGACCCAGTACTTC.

The chain joins TRBV4-1 to TRBJ2-1; D call uncertain. Trimming cost V 1 base and J 0 bases, with 10 bases left between them. CDR1 and CDR2 (germline): MGHRA, YSYEKL. This CDR3 has 16 residues. DNA for the CDR3: TGCGCCAGCAGCCAAGCGGGCCTTAGCTCCTACAATGAGCAGTTCTTC. It specifies CASSQAGLSSYNEQFF.

The rearrangement links TRBV6-5 to TRBJ1-5, with D possibly matching TRBD1 (5 bases). Germline loops: CDR1 MNHEY, CDR2 SVGAGI. V lost 7 bases and J 9 bases, leaving 19 bases between the germline ends. This CDR3 spans 14 amino acids. The CDR3 spells CASTRGAAGGPQHF. Written as DNA, the CDR3 is TGTGCCAGCACCCGGGGAGCGGCCGGGGGGCCCCAGCATTTT.

The rearrangement joins TRBV7-2 to TRBJ2-3; 9 positions match TRBD2. Unmatched junction bases numbered 5, after V lost 4 bases and J lost 0 bases. Looked up from germline, CDR1 is SGHTA and CDR2 is FQGNSA. There are 16 residues in the CDR3. The CDR3, as DNA: TGTGCCAGCAGCTATCGCGGGAGGGTAAGCACAGATACGCAGTATTTT. Translation: CASSYRGRVSTDTQYF.

This clone turned up a few times. This chain joins TRBV18 and TRBJ1-5; D gene ambiguous. CDR3 length: 14 residues. The V gene lost 6 bases and the J gene lost 4 bases, with 13 bases spanning the gap. The germline V gene has CDR1 KGHSH and CDR2 LQKENI. The CDR3 is CASSLEAGNQPQHF. The CDR3 DNA sequence: TGTGCCAGCTCTCTCGAGGCAGGTAATCAGCCCCAGCATTTT. Using reference TRBV18 and TRBJ1-5 for the parts outside the CDR3, the full variable domain is NAGVMQNPRHLVRRRGQEARLRCSPMKGHSHVYWYRQLPEEGLKFMVYLQKENIIDESGMPKERFSAEFPKEGPSILRIQQVVRGDSAAYFCASSLEAGNQPQHFGDGTRLSIL.

In this sample, this clone is medium-sized (0.01 to 0.1%). CDR3 coding DNA: TGTGCCAGCGGCGACGGGGACAGCGAGACCCAGTACTTC. It yields the protein CASGDGDSETQYF. J is TRBJ2-5 and V is TRBV2, with 7 bases identical to TRBD1. The V segment lost 8 bases and the J segment 5 bases; nucleotides outside the gene matches: 8. The length of the CDR3 is 13 residues. Germline V gene sequence: CDR1 SNHLY, CDR2 FYNNEI.